The subject of this entry is one T cell receptor beta chain. CDR1 and CDR2 (germline): GTSNPN, SVGIG (reference sequence). V lost 5 bases and J lost 0, with 11 bases in between. The CDR3 has 13 residues. These data are taken from a study of blood T cell repertoires in COVID-19. For the study at large: PBMCs, B-cell-depleted T cells, or T cells were the source of the cDNA or gDNA that made up the material.

Profiled with immunoSEQ multiplex PCR; TCRdb holds only in-frame clones, not every one. Of a few hundred thousand clones in the sample, around 88% are singletons; the top ten hold 1.5% to 2%. V and J are TRBV30 and TRBJ2-7; D is undetermined. Sequencing was performed on peripheral blood. This TCR came from a woman between 50 and 59 years old with acute or convalescent COVID-19. CDR3 region: CAWETGNSYEQYF. The CDR3 coding sequence is TGTGCCTGGGAGACGGGTAACTCCTACGAGCAGTACTTC.